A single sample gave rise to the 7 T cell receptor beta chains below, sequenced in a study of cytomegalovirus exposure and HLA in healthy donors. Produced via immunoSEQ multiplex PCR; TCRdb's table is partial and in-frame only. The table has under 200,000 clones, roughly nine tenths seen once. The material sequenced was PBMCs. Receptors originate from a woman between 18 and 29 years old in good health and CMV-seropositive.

The CDR3 protein is CASSRSGVKDQPQHF. In DNA, the CDR3 is TGTGCCAGTAGTAGGTCAGGTGTTAAGGATCAGCCCCAGCATTTT. The V call is TRBV19, the J call TRBJ1-5; no clear D. Trimming removed 4 bases at V and 5 bases at J, with 15 bases between. The germline V gene has CDR1 LNHDA and CDR2 SQIVND (reference sequence). The CDR3 is 15 residues long.

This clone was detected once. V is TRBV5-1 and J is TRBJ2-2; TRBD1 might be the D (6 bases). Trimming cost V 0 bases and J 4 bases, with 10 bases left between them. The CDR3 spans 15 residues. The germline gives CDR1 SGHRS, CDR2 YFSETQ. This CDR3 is CASSLDRAATGELFF. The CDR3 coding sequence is TGCGCCAGCAGCTTGGACAGGGCTGCCACCGGGGAGCTGTTTTTT.

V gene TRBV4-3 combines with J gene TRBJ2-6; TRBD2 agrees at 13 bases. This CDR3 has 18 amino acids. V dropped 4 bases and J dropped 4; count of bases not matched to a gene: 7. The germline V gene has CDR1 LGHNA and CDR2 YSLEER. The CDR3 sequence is CASSLGLAGVSGANVLTF. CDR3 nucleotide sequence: TGCGCCAGCAGCCTCGGACTAGCGGGAGTGTCAGGGGCCAACGTCCTGACTTTC.

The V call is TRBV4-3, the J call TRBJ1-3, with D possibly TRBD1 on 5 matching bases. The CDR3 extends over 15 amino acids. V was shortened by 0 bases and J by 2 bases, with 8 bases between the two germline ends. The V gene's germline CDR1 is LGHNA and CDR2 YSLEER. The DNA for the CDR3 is TGCGCCAGCAGCCAAGAGGGAGGGGCTGGAAACACCATATATTTT. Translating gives CASSQEGGAGNTIYF.

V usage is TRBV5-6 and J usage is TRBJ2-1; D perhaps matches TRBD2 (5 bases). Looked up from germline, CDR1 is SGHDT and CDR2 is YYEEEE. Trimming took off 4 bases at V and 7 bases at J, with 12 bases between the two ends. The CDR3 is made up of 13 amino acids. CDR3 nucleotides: TGTGCCAGCAGCCTTACGTGGGAGAATGAGCAGTTCTTC. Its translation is CASSLTWENEQFF.

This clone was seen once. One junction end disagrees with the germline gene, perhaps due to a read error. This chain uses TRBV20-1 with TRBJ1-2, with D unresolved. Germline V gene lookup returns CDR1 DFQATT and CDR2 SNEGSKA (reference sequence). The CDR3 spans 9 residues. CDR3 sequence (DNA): TGCAGTGCTAGTCCCCCTATCGCCTTC. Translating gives CSASPPIAF.

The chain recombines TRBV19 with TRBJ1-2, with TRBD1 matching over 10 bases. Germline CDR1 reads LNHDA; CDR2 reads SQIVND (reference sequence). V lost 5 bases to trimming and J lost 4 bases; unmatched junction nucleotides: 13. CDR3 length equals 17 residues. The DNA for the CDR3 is TGTGCCAGTAGTTTCTCCCCCGGGACAGGGGACCTCTATGGCTACACCTTC. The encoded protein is CASSFSPGTGDLYGYTF.